The next 4 T cell receptor beta chains were all read from a single sample in a study of human T cells and chemical hapten exposure. Regarding time point: pre-sensitization, week 0. This sample's treatment: therapeutic diphenylcyclopropenone sensitization with weekly scalp DPC. TCRdb recomputed calls from the RACE reads with MiXCR, one row per CDR3 protein. Of about 380,000 distinct CDR3 sequences in the sample, roughly 4.6% were seen once. Sequencing was performed on whole blood, taken in connection with sensitization to the hapten diphenylcyclopropenone (DPC). Every receptor here comes from a woman in her forties or fifties with alopecia areata. Some clones in this sample may be carry-over from other donors' samples.

This clonotype was seen ten or more times. The CDR3 bases are TGTGCCTGTGGCGCCAGGGGATTAACTAATGAAAAACTGTTTTTT. This codes for CACGARGLTNEKLFF. This sequence joins TRBV10-3 and TRBJ1-4; a possible D gene is TRBD1 (6 bases). V lost 11 bases, J lost 1 base, and 17 bases lay in between. Germline CDR1 is ENHRY and CDR2 is SYGVKD. CDR3 length: 15 residues.

This clonotype came up many times. This chain joins TRBV20-1 and TRBJ2-5; D ambiguous. The length of the CDR3 is 12 residues. V was shortened by 2 bases and J by 5 bases, with 9 bases between the two germline ends. Germline assignment: CDR1 DFQATT and CDR2 SNEGSKA (reference sequence). The CDR3 DNA reads TGCAGTGCTAGACCAGGTGCCGAGACCCAGTACTTC. Protein product: CSARPGAETQYF.

The V gene is TRBV9, the J gene TRBJ1-4; the match to TRBD1 covers 7 bases. The CDR3 sequence is 17 residues long. The V gene's germline CDR1 is SGDLS and CDR2 YYNGEE. Trimming cost V 0 bases and J 0 bases; bases outside gene matches: 5. The CDR3 region is CASSVGRTGTTNEKLFF. CDR3 sequence (DNA): TGTGCCAGCAGCGTAGGTCGGACAGGAACAACTAATGAAAAACTGTTTTTT.

CDR3 residues: CASSQGPPEGVGVNTEAFF. CDR3 in DNA: TGCGCCAGCAGCCAAGGCCCTCCCGAGGGAGTGGGGGTGAACACTGAAGCTTTCTTT. The chain joins TRBV4-1 to TRBJ1-1, with a possible D match to TRBD1 (5 bases). Germline lookup yields CDR1 MGHRA and CDR2 YSYEKL. The CDR3 extends over 19 amino acids. The ends were cut back, 1 base at V and 0 bases at J, with 21 bases in the middle.